The entry below describes one T cell receptor (beta chain). Its antigen is not known. Method: immunoSEQ multiplex PCR; TCRdb's copy keeps in-frame clones and lacks some. The sample holds about 52,000 clones, about 90% seen once. The data were obtained in a study of Tregs in tolerant kidney transplant recipients. Recipients received nonmyeloablative bone marrow transplants from related graft donors, with transient mixed chimerism. Unstimulated Tregs (CD4+CD25+CD127-) and CD4+CD25- non-Tregs were sorted from PBMCs. Findings and limits, study-wide: Antigen-driven expansion was suggested because donor-specific Tregs expanded more than all Tregs in tolerant patients. Expanding Tregs on activated donor B cells appeared to best identify donor-specific TCRbeta clones. This study did not directly address biological reproducibility.

The material was CD8+ T cells from blood (PBMCs), obtained 24 months after the transplant. This receptor was identified in a human patient who received a combined kidney and bone marrow transplant. Some T cells may be provided by the graft donor.

CDR3 region: CASSLVSGSSYEQYF. Here the CDR3 DNA reads TGTGCCAGCAGCTTAGTCTCCGGGTCCTCCTACGAGCAGTACTTC. V is TRBV7-9 and J is TRBJ2-7; unclear D gene. Trimming removed 1 base at V and 0 bases at J, with 10 bases between. The length of the CDR3 is 15 residues. CDR1 SEHNR and CDR2 FQNEAQ come from the germline V gene (reference sequence).